This TCR beta chain was sequenced in a study of blood T cells in healthy people across ages. The CDR3 has 13 amino acids. V shed 7 bases and J shed 3 bases, with 12 bases lying between them. Germline lookup yields CDR1 ENHRY and CDR2 SYGVKD. With a J-beta primer mix and a sample-barcoded 5' primer, a second PCR ran 7 to 11 cycles. TCRdb re-analysed the 5' RACE reads in MiXCR, keeping a single row per CDR3 protein. The sample lists around 500,000 distinct CDR3 sequences; about 26% were seen once. The same sample was also studied in work on T cells of mothers and their children.

This receptor was taken from a boy under 10 years old in good health. The source material was blood. The chain employs TRBV10-3 and TRBJ1-2; D call uncertain. This chain's CDR3 is CAITKAGDYGYTF. As DNA, the CDR3 is TGTGCCATCACAAAGGCTGGGGACTATGGCTACACCTTC.